Presented here are 22 T cell receptor beta chains from one specimen sequenced in a study of blood T cell repertoires in COVID-19. Repertoires were generated with immunoSEQ multiplex PCR, while TCRdb's copy carries only in-frame clones and drops some. The repertoire holds approximately 110,000 clones, with about 85% as singletons. Sequencing was performed on peripheral blood. The receptors come from a human donor in a cohort sampled during active COVID-19.

The chain combines TRBV3-1 (or the pseudogene TRBV3-2) with TRBJ1-1; 7 bases agree with TRBD1. Trimming at V came to 4 bases and at J to 10 bases, leaving 3 bases not matched to a gene. The CDR3 is 11 residues long. In germline, CDR1 is LGHDT, CDR2 YNNKEL (reference sequence). In DNA, the CDR3 is TGTGCCAGCAGCCCACAGGGGAGAGCTTTCTTT. The encoded protein is CASSPQGRAFF.

The rearrangement joins TRBV12-3 or TRBV12-4 to TRBJ1-1; D is ambiguous. This CDR3 has 12 residues. V shed 10 bases and J shed 1 base, with 10 bases lying between them. CDR3 nucleotide sequence: TGTGCCATCCGACGGGGGAACACTGAAGCTTTCTTT. It encodes CAIRRGNTEAFF.

The chain has TRBV3-1 (or the pseudogene TRBV3-2) and TRBJ1-2, with a tentative D call TRBD1 (6 bases). Trimming shortened V by 6 bases and J by 3 bases, and 14 bases separated the two germline ends. Germline loops: CDR1 LGHDT, CDR2 YNNKEL (reference sequence). This CDR3 region has 14 residues. As DNA, the CDR3 is TGTGCCAGCAGACACCAGGGGAAATACTATGGCTACACCTTC. Translation: CASRHQGKYYGYTF.

The V and J genes are TRBV3-1 (or the pseudogene TRBV3-2) and TRBJ2-3; D might be TRBD2 (5 bases). The CDR3 is 12 amino acids. V was cut by 4 bases and J by 7 bases, with 9 bases left in between. Looked up from germline, CDR1 is LGHDT and CDR2 is YNNKEL (reference sequence). DNA of the CDR3: TGTGCCAGCAGCCTAGACGGGAATACGCAGTATTTT. Its translation is CASSLDGNTQYF.

V usage is TRBV5-4 and J usage is TRBJ2-1, with TRBD2 matching 14 bases. The J segment lost 3 bases and the V segment lost 4 bases, leaving 6 bases of the junction unmatched. Germline lookup yields CDR1 SGHNT and CDR2 YYREEE (reference sequence). The CDR3 loop spans 17 amino acids. CDR3 nucleotide sequence: TGTGCCAGCAGCGGAGGGACTAGCGGGAGCGGCTACAATGAGCAGTTCTTC. Residues: CASSGGTSGSGYNEQFF.

The chain links TRBV28 to TRBJ1-2, with 7 bases identical to TRBD1. The V gene end was trimmed by 6 bases and the J gene end by 1 base; junction bases not matched to a gene: 11. Germline CDR1 reads MDHEN; CDR2 reads SYDVKM. This CDR3 comprises 16 residues. DNA of the CDR3: TGTGCCAGCAGCTCTTCCGGGACAGAGATTAACTATGGCTACACCTTC. The encoded protein is CASSSSGTEINYGYTF.

The rearrangement uses TRBV11-3 and TRBJ2-1; TRBD2 aligns across 14 bases. V was pared by 2 bases and J by 8 bases, with 5 bases of the junction left unmatched. This CDR3 is 16 amino acids long. Germline V gives CDR1 SGHNT, CDR2 YENEEA. CDR3 coding DNA: TGTGCCAGCAGCTTACCAGGACTAGCGGGAGGAGATGAGCAGTTCTTC. Translation gives CASSLPGLAGGDEQFF.

This chain links TRBV18 with TRBJ2-3; 9 nucleotides line up with TRBD2. This CDR3 comprises 16 residues. Germline CDR1 is KGHSH and CDR2 is LQKENI. Trimming removed 0 bases from V and 6 bases from J; junction bases left unmatched: 7. The CDR3 region is CASSPPVREGADTQYF. For the CDR3, the DNA is TGTGCCAGCTCACCACCGGTGCGGGAGGGTGCGGATACGCAGTATTTT.

This sequence joins TRBV19 and TRBJ2-7; possible D gene TRBD1, 5 bases. The CDR3 spans 15 residues. CDR1 and CDR2 (germline): LNHDA, SQIVND (reference sequence). V shed 5 bases and J shed 6 bases, with 20 bases lying between them. CDR3 residues: CASSLLGDTLREQYF. The CDR3 DNA sequence: TGTGCCAGTAGTCTCCTAGGGGATACCCTCCGCGAGCAGTACTTC. The full variable domain, completed using reference TRBV19 and TRBJ2-7, is DGGITQSPKYLFRKEGQNVTLSCEQNLNHDAMYWYRQDPGQGLRLIYYSQIVNDFQKGDIAEGYSVSREKKESFPLTVTSAQKNPTAFYLCASSLLGDTLREQYFGPGTRLTVT.

The chain couples TRBV28 to TRBJ1-1; D possibly corresponds to TRBD1 (6 bases). The V end was cut by 5 bases, the J end by 1 base, with 14 bases between. There are 15 residues in the CDR3. CDR1 is MDHEN and CDR2 is SYDVKM in the germline V gene. Written as DNA, the CDR3 is TGTGCCAGCAGTCGCCGCAAACAGGGGAACACTGAAGCTTTCTTT. It encodes CASSRRKQGNTEAFF. The variable domain in full, with the rest retrieved from reference TRBV28 and TRBJ1-1, is DVKVTQSSRYLVKRTGEKVFLECVQDMDHENMFWYRQDPGLGLRLIYFSYDVKMKEKGDIPEGYSVSREKKERFSLILESASTNQTSMYLCASSRRKQGNTEAFFGQGTRLTVV.

The chain links TRBV2 to TRBJ2-1, with 7 nucleotides matching TRBD1. This CDR3 has 15 amino acids. From germline, CDR1 is SNHLY and CDR2 FYNNEI. The V and J ends lost 0 bases and 6 bases, in that order; junction bases with no gene match: 5. The CDR3 is CASSEAGGLSNEQFF. Written as DNA, the CDR3 is TGTGCCAGCAGTGAAGCAGGGGGCTTAAGCAATGAGCAGTTCTTC.

V and J are TRBV14 and TRBJ2-7, with no clear D. The V and J ends lost 1 base and 2 bases respectively, with 6 bases between them. The CDR3 loop spans 13 amino acids. The germline V gene encodes CDR1 SGHDN and CDR2 FVKESK. The CDR3, as DNA: TGTGCCAGCAGCCAAGGTGGCACCTACGAGCAGTACTTC. Encoded protein: CASSQGGTYEQYF.

This chain joins TRBV19 and TRBJ1-4; unclear D gene. CDR1 and CDR2 (germline): LNHDA, SQIVND (reference sequence). There are 11 residues in the CDR3. Trimming pared 7 bases from V and 8 bases from J, leaving 8 bases between. CDR3 amino acids: CASTGGEKLFF. CDR3 DNA sequence: TGTGCCAGTACCGGCGGGGAAAAACTGTTTTTT.

The chain links TRBV5-6 to TRBJ1-2, with D hard to call. Germline CDR1 reads SGHDT; CDR2 reads YYEEEE. The ends were cut back, 1 base at V and 0 bases at J, with 4 bases in the middle. The CDR3 covers 13 residues. The CDR3: CASSLPANYGYTF. The CDR3 DNA reads as TGTGCCAGCAGCTTGCCAGCTAACTATGGCTACACCTTC.

The V and J genes are TRBV11-3 and TRBJ2-3; 7 bases map to TRBD2. Germline trimming cut 5 bases from V and 5 bases from J; bases unmatched to any gene: 1. CDR3 length: 12 amino acids. Per the germline V gene, CDR1 is SGHNT and CDR2 is YENEEA. CDR3: CASSASGDTQYF. The CDR3 bases are TGTGCCAGCAGCGCTAGCGGAGATACGCAGTATTTT.

The V gene is TRBV3-1 (or the pseudogene TRBV3-2), the J gene TRBJ2-3, with 10 bases matching TRBD2. Trimming at V came to 4 bases and at J to 2 bases, leaving 3 bases not matched to a gene. This CDR3 has 15 amino acids. Looked up from germline, CDR1 is LGHDT and CDR2 is YNNKEL (reference sequence). The DNA of the CDR3 is TGTGCCAGCAGCCCAAGCGGGGGGGCCACAGATACGCAGTATTTT. Protein: CASSPSGGATDTQYF.

This rearrangement joins TRBV27 to TRBJ1-6; D perhaps matches TRBD1 (6 bases). The V end lost 2 bases, the J end lost 3 bases, and 11 bases lay between the germline ends. The CDR3 runs 16 residues. Germline CDR1 and CDR2: MNHEY and SMNVEV (reference sequence). The CDR3 bases are TGTGCCAGCAGTTTAGGGGGGGCCTTCTATAATTCACCCCTCCACTTT. Protein product: CASSLGGAFYNSPLHF.

This clone was seen a handful of times. The J gene is TRBJ2-5, the V gene TRBV20-1, with 10 bases identical to TRBD1. Unmatched junction bases numbered 8, after V lost 3 bases and J lost 4 bases. The CDR3 runs 15 residues. Germline CDR1 is DFQATT and CDR2 is SNEGSKA (reference sequence). The CDR3 DNA follows: TGCAGTGCTAGTCGGGCGACAGGGGGCGCAGAGACCCAGTACTTC. Its protein is CSASRATGGAETQYF.

The rearrangement joins TRBV11-1 to TRBJ1-4; 8 bases align to TRBD1. The V gene's germline CDR1 is SGHAT and CDR2 FQDESV (reference sequence). The CDR3 is 17 residues long. After removal of 0 bases from V and 6 bases from J, the junction contained 9 bases not matched to a gene. The CDR3, as DNA: TGTGCCAGCAGCTTAGCCTGCCCGGGACAGGAGGATGAAAAACTGTTTTTT. Protein sequence: CASSLACPGQEDEKLFF.

The CDR3 loop reads CASSAYRGSDTEAFF. The CDR3 DNA follows: TGCGCCAGCAGCGCCTACAGGGGCAGCGACACTGAAGCTTTCTTT. The rearrangement links TRBV5-1 to TRBJ1-1, with 7 nucleotides matching TRBD1. The CDR3 totals 15 residues. V was pared by 4 bases and J by 3 bases, with 9 bases of the junction left unmatched. Germline loops: CDR1 SGHRS, CDR2 YFSETQ.

The chain employs TRBV10-3 and TRBJ2-2; TRBD1 matches 9 bases. Germline CDR1 reads ENHRY; CDR2 reads SYGVKD. The CDR3 extends over 15 amino acids. Trimming took 3 bases from V and 7 from J; bases not matched to a gene: 6. Written as DNA, the CDR3 is TGTGCCATCAGTGACCGGGACAGGGTGAACGGGGAGCTGTTTTTT. This codes for CAISDRDRVNGELFF.

This chain joins TRBV5-5 and TRBJ2-5, with D possibly being TRBD2 (5 bases). Trimming shortened V by 4 bases and J by 4 bases, and 14 bases separated the two germline ends. This CDR3 region has 14 residues. CDR1 and CDR2 from the germline V gene are SGHKS and YYEKEE (reference sequence). The CDR3 DNA sequence: TGTGCCAGCAGCCCGAGGGATGAGGTAGAGACCCAGTACTTC. Translation gives CASSPRDEVETQYF.